This entry features one T cell receptor beta chain sequence. Germline values: CDR1 MNHNS, CDR2 SASEGT. Germline trimming cut 10 bases from V and 3 bases from J; bases unmatched to any gene: 6. There are 13 residues in the CDR3. TCRdb reprocessed the 5' RACE reads via MiXCR and lists one record per CDR3 protein. Found here are roughly 280,000 distinct CDR3 sequences, 20% of them singletons; the top ten hold roughly 8%. These data come from a study of CD8 T cells in ankylosing spondylitis. This sequence was found in a male donor with ankylosing spondylitis or in good health (not recorded which). Material: blood, either unsorted or a sorted T cell fraction (not recorded which). V and J are TRBV6-1 and TRBJ2-5, with 9 bases matching TRBD2. CDR3 sequence: CATALAGKETQYF. The CDR3 DNA follows: TGTGCCACAGCGCTAGCGGGAAAAGAGACCCAGTACTTC.